The rows below give T cell receptor beta chains drawn from one sample of a study of TIL therapy for anti-PD-1-resistant metastatic lung cancer. The method was immunoSEQ multiplex PCR; TCRdb's version includes in-frame clones alone and lacks a portion of them. The sample has approximately 87,000 clones, less than 70% seen once. Material: tumor tissue, obtained at baseline. The receptors come from a person aged 30 to 80 with non-small cell lung cancer. Each CDR3 is given with its conserved first and last residue.

j_call | v_call | cdr3_aa
TRBJ2-5 | TRBV2 | CASSLGGLLEREGGETQYF
TRBJ2-7 | TRBV3-1/TRBV3-2 | CASSLSTRGEQYF
TRBJ2-2 | TRBV4-3 | CASSQGFIGGQGDTGELFF
TRBJ2-7 | TRBV7-8 | CASSLLGQGAREQYF
TRBJ2-1 | TRBV18 | CASSTQRENDNEQFF
TRBJ2-1 | TRBV9 | CASSVRGDRGPAFF
TRBJ2-7 | TRBV23-1 | CASSQLVEQYF
TRBJ1-1 | TRBV27 | CASSPREGGRAFF
TRBJ1-2 | TRBV5-1 | CASSLAGGRNYGYTF
TRBJ2-1 | TRBV2 | CASSDISSYNEQFF
TRBJ2-1 | TRBV7-2 | CASSLVRDRGHEQFF
TRBJ1-1 | TRBV7-8 | CASRRDQGGTEAFF
TRBJ2-2 | TRBV4-3 | CASSDPWLGNTGELFF
TRBJ2-2 | TRBV30 | CAWSRDRGGNTGELFF
TRBJ1-2 | TRBV18 | CASSPAVGVDYGYTF
TRBJ1-1 | TRBV28 | CASSLGSSNTEAFF
TRBJ1-5 | TRBV7-8 | CASSPFGPGAGQPQHF
TRBJ1-2 | TRBV28 | CASRAVLYGYTF
TRBJ1-5 | TRBV6-5 | CASSFGPRNSNQPQHF
TRBJ2-4 | TRBV5-4 | CASSLSLAIAKNIQYF
TRBJ2-7 | TRBV27 | CASRIQDYEQYF
TRBJ2-7 | TRBV15 | CATSRERVTEQYF
TRBJ2-7 | TRBV30 | CAWRDRGPYEQYF
TRBJ2-7 | TRBV7-6 | CASSFRQGGYEQYF
TRBJ1-5 | TRBV28 | CASSFSDQPQHF
TRBJ2-2 | TRBV7-9 | CASRYKGTVNTGELFF
TRBJ1-6 | TRBV13 | CASSQGQGGSPLHF
TRBJ2-1 | TRBV12-5 | CASGLVGWGKNEQFF
TRBJ2-1 | TRBV2 | CASDGASSYNEQFF
TRBJ1-2 | TRBV28 | CASSFLGGVGGYTF
TRBJ1-5 | TRBV3-1/TRBV3-2 | CASSGTGSQPQHF
TRBJ2-6 | TRBV10-3 | CATPRVGANVLTF
TRBJ2-1 | TRBV6-5 | CASRGGTGGYNEQFF
TRBJ1-4 | TRBV7-2 | CASSLSPATNEKLFF
TRBJ2-7 | TRBV6-5 | CASSNGGKYF
TRBJ2-7 | TRBV5-4 | CASSTIITPDEQYF
TRBJ2-1 | TRBV24-1 | CATSDSLFSYNEQFF
TRBJ2-2 | TRBV19 | CASSPRTSGSANTGELFF
TRBJ2-3 | TRBV6-1 | CASSEAGTGGVNTQYF
TRBJ2-3 | TRBV28 | CASRGQGQDTQYF